A single sample gave rise to the 4 T cell receptor beta chains below, sequenced in a study of blood T cell repertoires in COVID-19. The data were produced by immunoSEQ multiplex PCR, yet TCRdb's version contains in-frame clones alone and is incomplete. Here the sample spans almost 300,000 clones, 85% to 90% being singletons. The specimen was peripheral blood. The source is a man between 65 and 85 years old with acute or convalescent COVID-19.

The table lists this clone with a few counts. The chain recombines TRBV6-2 or TRBV6-3 with TRBJ2-5; D remains unclear. V was shortened by 6 bases and J by 5 bases, with 13 bases between the two germline ends. Looked up from germline, CDR1 is MNHEY and CDR2 is SVGEGT. The CDR3 loop spans 13 amino acids. The chain's CDR3 is CASSPRILETQYF. CDR3 DNA: TGTGCCAGCAGCCCGAGAATTCTGGAGACCCAGTACTTC.

V is TRBV7-2 and J is TRBJ1-2; no clear D. This CDR3 has 16 residues. Germline V gene lookup returns CDR1 SGHTA and CDR2 FQGNSA. Trimming took 1 base from V and 6 from J, leaving 18 bases between them. The CDR3 DNA reads TGTGCCAGCAGCTTAGAGGAGGTCGGGTTTATTGATGGCTACACCTTC. It codes for CASSLEEVGFIDGYTF.

The chain joins TRBV4-2 to TRBJ2-1; D is ambiguous. Between the trimmed V and J ends, which lost 1 base and 6 bases, there was a span of 7 bases. Germline V gene data show CDR1 as LGHNA and CDR2 as YNFKEQ. The CDR3 is made up of 13 amino acids. CDR3 sequence: CASSQGSGNEQFF. As DNA, the CDR3 is TGTGCCAGCAGCCAAGGATCAGGCAATGAGCAGTTCTTC.

Only a few counts were recorded for this clone. CDR3 sequence: CASSQTPKYPGVDTGELFF. The CDR3 DNA follows: TGTGCCAGCAGCCAAACCCCCAAATATCCGGGGGTGGATACCGGGGAGCTGTTTTTT. This sequence joins TRBV3-1 (or the pseudogene TRBV3-2) and TRBJ2-2; possibly TRBD2 for D (6 bases). Trimming took 2 bases from V and 5 from J, leaving 24 bases between them. Germline V lookup: CDR1 LGHDT, CDR2 YNNKEL (reference sequence). This CDR3 spans 19 amino acids.